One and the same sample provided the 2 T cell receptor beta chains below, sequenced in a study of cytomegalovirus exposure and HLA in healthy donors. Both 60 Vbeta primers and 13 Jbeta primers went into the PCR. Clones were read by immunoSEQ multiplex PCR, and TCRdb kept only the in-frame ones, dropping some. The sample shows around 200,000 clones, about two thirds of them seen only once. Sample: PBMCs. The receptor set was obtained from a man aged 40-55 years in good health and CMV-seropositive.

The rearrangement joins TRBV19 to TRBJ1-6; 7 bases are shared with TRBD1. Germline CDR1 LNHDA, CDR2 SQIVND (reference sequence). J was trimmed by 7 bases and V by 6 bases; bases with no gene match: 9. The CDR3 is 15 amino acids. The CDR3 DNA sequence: TGTGCCAGTAGCGTCCCCGGGACAGAGAATTCACCCCTCCACTTT. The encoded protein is CASSVPGTENSPLHF.

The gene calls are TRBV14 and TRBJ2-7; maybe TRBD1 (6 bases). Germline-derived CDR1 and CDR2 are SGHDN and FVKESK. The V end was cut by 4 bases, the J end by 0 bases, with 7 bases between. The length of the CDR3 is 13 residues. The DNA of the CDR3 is TGTGCCAGCAGCCGGGACAACTCCTACGAGCAGTACTTC. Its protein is CASSRDNSYEQYF.